This T cell receptor (beta chain) was profiled in a study of identical twins' blood T cells. The CDR3 extends over 13 amino acids. V dropped 4 bases and J dropped 9; count of bases not matched to a gene: 8. Germline CDR1 is SQVTM and CDR2 is ANQGSEA. Study results and caveats: Shared CDR3 clonotype counts tracked mainly the product of cloneset sizes.

This clonotype was seen a handful of times. What it binds is not known. A previously described protocol, modified, built RNA-based TCR cDNA libraries. Both ends of each TCR cDNA library bore sample-specific barcodes. Using its own MiXCR run on the 5' RACE reads, TCRdb lists one record per CDR3 protein. The profile covers a few hundred thousand distinct CDR3 sequences, with over 25% appearing a single time and around 5.6% taken by the ten largest. The sample was PBMCs. V gene TRBV29-1 combines with J gene TRBJ2-5; 10 nucleotides agree with TRBD2. The sequence derives from a woman aged 18 to 50 in good health. This CDR3 reads CSVVVAGGLAQYF. In DNA form, the CDR3 reads TGCAGCGTTGTGGTAGCGGGGGGTTTGGCCCAGTACTTC.